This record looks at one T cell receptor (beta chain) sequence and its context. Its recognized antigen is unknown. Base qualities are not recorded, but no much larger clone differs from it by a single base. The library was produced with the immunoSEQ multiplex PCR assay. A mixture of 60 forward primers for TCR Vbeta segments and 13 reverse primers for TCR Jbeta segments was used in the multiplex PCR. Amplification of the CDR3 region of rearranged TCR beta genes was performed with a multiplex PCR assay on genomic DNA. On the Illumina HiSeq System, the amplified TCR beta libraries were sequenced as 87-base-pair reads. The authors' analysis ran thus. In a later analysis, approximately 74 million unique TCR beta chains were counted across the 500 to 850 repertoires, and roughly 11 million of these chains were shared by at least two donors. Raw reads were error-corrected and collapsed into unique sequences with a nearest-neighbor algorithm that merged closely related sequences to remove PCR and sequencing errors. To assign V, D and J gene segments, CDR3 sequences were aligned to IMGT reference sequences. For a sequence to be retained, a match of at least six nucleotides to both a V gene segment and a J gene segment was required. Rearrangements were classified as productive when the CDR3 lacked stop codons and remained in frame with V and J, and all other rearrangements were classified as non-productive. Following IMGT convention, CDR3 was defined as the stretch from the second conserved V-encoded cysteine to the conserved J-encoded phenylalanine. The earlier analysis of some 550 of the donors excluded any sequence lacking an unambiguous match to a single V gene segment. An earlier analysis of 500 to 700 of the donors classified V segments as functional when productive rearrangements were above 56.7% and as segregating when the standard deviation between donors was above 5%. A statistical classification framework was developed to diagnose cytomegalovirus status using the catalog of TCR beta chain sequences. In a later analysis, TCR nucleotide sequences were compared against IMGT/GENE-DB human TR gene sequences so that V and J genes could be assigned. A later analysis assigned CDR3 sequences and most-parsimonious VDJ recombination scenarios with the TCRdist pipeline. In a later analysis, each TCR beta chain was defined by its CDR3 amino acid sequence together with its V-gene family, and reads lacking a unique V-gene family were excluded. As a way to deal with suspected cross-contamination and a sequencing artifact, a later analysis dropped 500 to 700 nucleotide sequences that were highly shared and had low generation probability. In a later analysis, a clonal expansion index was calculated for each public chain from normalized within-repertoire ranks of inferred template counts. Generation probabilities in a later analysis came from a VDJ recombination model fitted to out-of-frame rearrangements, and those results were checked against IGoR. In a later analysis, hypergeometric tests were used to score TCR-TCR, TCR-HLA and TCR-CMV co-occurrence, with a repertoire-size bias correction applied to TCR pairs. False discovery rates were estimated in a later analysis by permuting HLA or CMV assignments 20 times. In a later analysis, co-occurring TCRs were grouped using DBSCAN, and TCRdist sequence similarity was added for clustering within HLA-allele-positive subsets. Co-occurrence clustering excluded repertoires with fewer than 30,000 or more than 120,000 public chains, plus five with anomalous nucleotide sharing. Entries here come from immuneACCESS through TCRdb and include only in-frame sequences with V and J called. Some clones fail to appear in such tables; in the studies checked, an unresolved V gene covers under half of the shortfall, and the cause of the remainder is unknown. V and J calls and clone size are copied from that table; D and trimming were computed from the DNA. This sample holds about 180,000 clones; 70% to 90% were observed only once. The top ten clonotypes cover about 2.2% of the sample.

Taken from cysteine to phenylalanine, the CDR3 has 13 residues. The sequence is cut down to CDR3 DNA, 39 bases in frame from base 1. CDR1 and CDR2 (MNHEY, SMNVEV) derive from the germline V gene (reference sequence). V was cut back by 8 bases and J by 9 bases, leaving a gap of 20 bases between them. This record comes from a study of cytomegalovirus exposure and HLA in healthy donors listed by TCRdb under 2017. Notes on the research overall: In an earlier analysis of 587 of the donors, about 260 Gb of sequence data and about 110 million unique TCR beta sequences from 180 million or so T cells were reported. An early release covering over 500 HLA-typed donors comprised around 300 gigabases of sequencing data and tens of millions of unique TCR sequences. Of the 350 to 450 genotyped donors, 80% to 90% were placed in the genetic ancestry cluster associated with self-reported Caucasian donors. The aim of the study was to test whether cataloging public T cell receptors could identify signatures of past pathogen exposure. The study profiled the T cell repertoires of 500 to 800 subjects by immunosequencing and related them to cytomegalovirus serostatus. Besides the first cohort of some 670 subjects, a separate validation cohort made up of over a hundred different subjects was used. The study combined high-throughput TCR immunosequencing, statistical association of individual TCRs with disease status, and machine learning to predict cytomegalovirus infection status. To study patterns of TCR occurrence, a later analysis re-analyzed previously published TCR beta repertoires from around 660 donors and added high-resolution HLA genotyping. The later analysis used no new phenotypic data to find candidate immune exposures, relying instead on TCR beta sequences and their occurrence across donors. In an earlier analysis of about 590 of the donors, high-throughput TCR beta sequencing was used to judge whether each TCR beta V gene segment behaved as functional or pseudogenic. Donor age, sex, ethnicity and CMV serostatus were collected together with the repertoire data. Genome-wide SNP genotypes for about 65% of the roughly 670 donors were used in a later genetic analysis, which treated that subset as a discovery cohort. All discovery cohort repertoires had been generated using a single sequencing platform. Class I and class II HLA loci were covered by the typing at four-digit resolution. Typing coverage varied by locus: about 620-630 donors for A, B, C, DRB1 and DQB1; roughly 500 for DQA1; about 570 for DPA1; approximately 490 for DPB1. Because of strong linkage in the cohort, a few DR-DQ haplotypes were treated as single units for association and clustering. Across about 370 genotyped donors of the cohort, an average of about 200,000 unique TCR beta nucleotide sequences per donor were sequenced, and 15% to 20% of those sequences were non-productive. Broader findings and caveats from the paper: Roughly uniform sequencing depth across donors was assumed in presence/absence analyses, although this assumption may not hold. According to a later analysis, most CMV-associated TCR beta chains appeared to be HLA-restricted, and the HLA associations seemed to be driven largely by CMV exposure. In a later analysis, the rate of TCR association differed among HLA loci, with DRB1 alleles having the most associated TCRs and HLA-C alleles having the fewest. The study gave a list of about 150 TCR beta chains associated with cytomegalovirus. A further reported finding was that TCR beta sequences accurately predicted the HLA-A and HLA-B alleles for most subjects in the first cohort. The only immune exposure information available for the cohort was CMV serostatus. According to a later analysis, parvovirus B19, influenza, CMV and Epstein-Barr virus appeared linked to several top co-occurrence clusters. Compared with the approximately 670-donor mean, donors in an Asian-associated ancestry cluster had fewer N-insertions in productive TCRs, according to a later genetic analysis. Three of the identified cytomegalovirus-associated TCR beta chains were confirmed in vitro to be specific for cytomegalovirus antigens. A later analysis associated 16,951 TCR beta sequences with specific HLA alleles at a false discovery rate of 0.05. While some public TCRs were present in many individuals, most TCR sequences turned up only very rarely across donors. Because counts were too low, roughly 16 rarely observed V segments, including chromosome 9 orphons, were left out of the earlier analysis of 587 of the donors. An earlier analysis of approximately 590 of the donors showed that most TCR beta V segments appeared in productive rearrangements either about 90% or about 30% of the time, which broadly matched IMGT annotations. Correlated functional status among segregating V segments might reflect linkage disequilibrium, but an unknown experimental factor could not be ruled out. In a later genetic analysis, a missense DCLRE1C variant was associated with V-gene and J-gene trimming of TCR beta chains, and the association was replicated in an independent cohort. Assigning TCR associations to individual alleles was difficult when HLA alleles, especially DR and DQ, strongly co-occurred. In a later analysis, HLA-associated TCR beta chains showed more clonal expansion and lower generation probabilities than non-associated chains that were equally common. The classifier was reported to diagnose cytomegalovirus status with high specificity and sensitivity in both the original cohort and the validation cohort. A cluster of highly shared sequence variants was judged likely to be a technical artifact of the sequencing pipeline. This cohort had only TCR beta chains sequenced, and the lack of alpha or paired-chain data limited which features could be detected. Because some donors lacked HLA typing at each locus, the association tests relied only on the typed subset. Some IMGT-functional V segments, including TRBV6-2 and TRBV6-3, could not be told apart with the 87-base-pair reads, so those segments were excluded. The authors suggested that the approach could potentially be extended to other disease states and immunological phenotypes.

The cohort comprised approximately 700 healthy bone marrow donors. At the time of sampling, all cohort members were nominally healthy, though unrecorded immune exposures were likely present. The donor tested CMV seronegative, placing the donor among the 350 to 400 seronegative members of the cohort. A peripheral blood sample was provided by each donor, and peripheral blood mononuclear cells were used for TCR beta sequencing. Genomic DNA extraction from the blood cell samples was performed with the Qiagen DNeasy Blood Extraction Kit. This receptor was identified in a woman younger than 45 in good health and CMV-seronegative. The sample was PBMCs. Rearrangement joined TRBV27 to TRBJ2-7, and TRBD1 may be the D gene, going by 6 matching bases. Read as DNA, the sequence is TGTGCCAGCCTCTCGGGACAAGGATCTAGGCAGTACTTC. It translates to CASLSGQGSRQYF.